This TCR beta chain emerged from a study of blood T cell repertoires in COVID-19 (dated by TCRdb to 2020 to 2021). For the study in its entirety: The collaborator samples originated in the United States, Italy and Spain and spanned the acute and convalescent phases of COVID-19. The sample metadata nearly always contained a de-identified subject ID, COVID-19 status, age in years and sex. Where available, HLA class I and class II types were taken from metadata supplied by the sample provider and were not determined by assay-based typing. The repertoires were made available in a free public database intended to serve as a resource for research on the immune response to SARS-CoV-2. Samples came from the ongoing ImmuneRACE study (first 160 participants) plus 1,254 subjects from 6 global collaborators. The prospective study material was composed of cDNA or gDNA derived from T cells, B-cell-depleted T cells, or PBMCs. Subjects who had been exposed to COVID-19, were actively infected with it, or had recovered from it provided the deeply sampled blood TCRbeta repertoires that made up the dataset.

Points on this clone: The specificity of this receptor is unknown. No per-base quality is available; no much larger clone lies one base away.

TCRbeta CDR3 regions were amplified from genomic DNA by means of the immunoSEQ Assay, a bias-controlled multiplex PCR. As for the authors' bioinformatics: Within the assay, amplification of reference gene primers was used to estimate how many nucleated cells each sample contained. Sequence reads were collapsed and filtered to measure the absolute abundance of every unique TCRbeta CDR3 rearrangement. Productive Simpson clonality was computed per sample as the square root of Simpson's diversity index over productive rearrangements. This immuneACCESS table, as held by TCRdb, lists in-frame sequences with V and J called but not all clones. Of the missing ones, under half trace to an unresolved V gene in checked studies; the others have no known cause. D and trimming come from the DNA, and the V and J calls and clone size come from that table. Here the sample has a few hundred thousand clones; about 88% occur a single time. The ten largest account for under 8% of the sample.

Points the paper makes about the study in general: The amount of clinical and demographic metadata varied by source and participant and was provided uncurated.

V drops 4 bases and J drops 5 bases, leaving 8 bases in between. Its CDR3 holds 12 amino acids, cysteine through phenylalanine. The read is trimmed to its CDR3 DNA, 36 bases read in frame from base 1. Via the germline V gene (reference sequence), CDR1 is MNHEY and CDR2 SMNVEV. In the prospective study, participants were 18 to 89 years old, resided in about two dozen geographic areas of the United States, and were enrolled through a virtual design. To assign participants to cohorts, the prospective study relied on clinical history that participants themselves reported in a screening survey and a study questionnaire. A participant counted as exposed if, within 2 weeks of entering the study, that participant had been in contact with someone who had a PCR-confirmed or clinician-diagnosed COVID-19 case. Each participant in the prospective study had whole blood, serum and a nasopharyngeal or oropharyngeal swab collected by mobile phlebotomists. Prospective study participants could optionally give additional blood draws and questionnaires over an approximately two-month period. Blood samples from the prospective study were shipped frozen or at room temperature prior to DNA extraction.

This clonotype originated in a woman in her 50s who had been exposed to COVID-19. The chain couples TRBV27 to TRBJ1-1; no confident D gene assignment can be made. The sample taken for sequencing was PBMCs or T cells enriched from blood (not recorded which). The bases read TGTGCCAGCAGTTCCCTGAGGACTGAAGCTTTCTTT. Translated, this is CASSSLRTEAFF.